This TCR beta chain was captured by sequencing in a study of cytomegalovirus exposure and HLA in healthy donors. Vbeta (60) and Jbeta (13) primers were used in the PCR. Profiled with immunoSEQ multiplex PCR; TCRdb holds only in-frame clones, not every one. This sample carries roughly 97,000 clones, 60% to 85% of them seen once, and the ten largest clones take about 5.4%. Study conclusions and caveats: Within the data, a cluster of highly shared sequence variants was likely a sequencing artifact. In a later analysis, at a false discovery rate of 0.05, approximately 16,000 TCR beta sequences were associated with HLA alleles.

Notes on this clone: The antigen is undetermined.

This CDR3 region has 12 residues. The V end was cut by 3 bases, the J end by 6 bases, with 8 bases between. Germline CDR1 and CDR2: MDHEN and SYDVKM. This rearrangement joins TRBV28 to TRBJ1-1; D not resolved. Material for sequencing was PBMCs. This clonotype originated in a woman between 18 and 30 years old in good health and CMV-seropositive. The CDR3 sequence: CASSFLGAEAFF. The CDR3 bases are TGTGCCAGCAGTTTTCTCGGGGCTGAAGCTTTCTTT. Drawing the rest from reference TRBV28 and TRBJ1-1, the complete variable domain is DVKVTQSSRYLVKRTGEKVFLECVQDMDHENMFWYRQDPGLGLRLIYFSYDVKMKEKGDIPEGYSVSREKKERFSLILESASTNQTSMYLCASSFLGAEAFFGQGTRLTVV.